These 9 T cell receptor beta chains came from one sample sequenced in a study of blood T cell repertoires in COVID-19. Data came from immunoSEQ multiplex PCR; TCRdb stores just in-frame clones and leaves some out. The sample has about 250,000 clones; over 80% are singletons. Sequencing input: PBMCs or T cells enriched from blood (not recorded which). Every receptor here comes from a woman in her thirties or forties who had been exposed to COVID-19.

This clone has only one observation. The V gene is TRBV9, the J gene TRBJ1-5; 10 bases map to TRBD1. This CDR3 region has 15 residues. V was pared by 4 bases and J by 11 bases, with 12 bases of the junction left unmatched. Germline CDR1 reads SGDLS; CDR2 reads YYNGEE. The CDR3 loop reads CASSPGGTGAMAQHF. In nucleotides, the CDR3 is TGTGCCAGCAGCCCCGGAGGGACAGGGGCTATGGCCCAGCATTTT.

This clone was counted a few times. This chain links TRBV7-8 with TRBJ2-7; D ambiguous. V was shortened by 2 bases and J by 2 bases, with 7 bases between the two germline ends. The CDR3 is 13 residues long. Germline CDR1 is SGHVS and CDR2 is FQNEAQ. CDR3 nucleotide sequence: TGTGCCAGCAGCTTACTAGAGACCTACGAGCAGTACGTC. This translates into CASSLLETYEQYV.

The J gene is TRBJ2-7, the V gene TRBV3-1 (or the pseudogene TRBV3-2), with a tentative D call TRBD1 (5 bases). Germline-derived CDR1 and CDR2 are LGHDT and YNNKEL (reference sequence). V shed 3 bases and J shed 1 base, with 10 bases lying between them. This CDR3 region has 14 residues. CDR3 nucleotide sequence: TGTGCCAGCAGCCAGGGGCCCCCTTCCTACGAGCAGTACTTC. As protein: CASSQGPPSYEQYF.

This clone is a singleton in its sample. The rearrangement joins TRBV27 to TRBJ2-2, with 8 bases that match TRBD1. The CDR3 loop spans 15 amino acids. With 3 bases clipped from V and 4 bases from J, the junction kept 4 bases outside the gene matches. Germline V gene data show CDR1 as MNHEY and CDR2 as SMNVEV (reference sequence). CDR3 sequence reads: CASSFQGAGTGELFF. CDR3 bases: TGTGCCAGCAGTTTTCAGGGGGCAGGCACCGGGGAGCTGTTTTTT.

In the case of this clone: The germline gene is not matched at one end of the junction; a read error may be the cause. This sequence joins TRBV30 and TRBJ1-5; tentative D call: TRBD1 (6 bases). Germline V gene sequence: CDR1 GTSNPN, CDR2 SVGIG (reference sequence). This CDR3 spans 15 amino acids. CDR3 coding DNA: TGTGCCTGGAGTGAACAGGGCTTGAGCACTCAGCCCCAGCATTTT. It specifies CAWSEQGLSTQPQHF. Full variable domain (rest looked up from reference TRBV30 and TRBJ1-5): SQTIHQWPATLVQPVGSPLSLECTVEGTSNPNLYWYRQAAGRGLQLLFYSVGIGQISSEVPQNLSASRPQDRQFILSSKKLLLSDSGFYLCAWSEQGLSTQPQHFGDGTRLSIL.

This clone was found a few times. This sequence joins TRBV11-3 and TRBJ2-1; TRBD1 aligns across 8 bases. V gave up 2 bases and J gave up 9 bases; unmatched junction bases: 9. CDR1 is SGHNT, CDR2 YENEEA, per germline. The CDR3 length is 15 residues. CDR3 in DNA: TGTGCCAGCAGCTTACGGTTCGGACAGGGAGGTGAGCAGTTCTTC. It codes for CASSLRFGQGGEQFF.

The chain recombines TRBV19 with TRBJ1-2; weak D call: TRBD1 (6 bases). This CDR3 contains 14 residues. Germline CDR1 LNHDA, CDR2 SQIVND (reference sequence). Trimming took off 4 bases at V and 6 bases at J, with 15 bases between the two ends. In nucleotides, the CDR3 is TGTGCCAGTAGTACAGACCCCAGGGGCCATGGCTACACCTTC. It yields the protein CASSTDPRGHGYTF.

Comment on this clone: One junction end disagrees with the germline gene, perhaps due to a read error. The chain uses TRBV11-3 and TRBJ2-3; a weak D match, TRBD1 (5 bases). Germline V gene lookup returns CDR1 SGHNT and CDR2 YENEEA. This CDR3 region has 11 residues. The CDR3 DNA follows: TGTGCCAGCAGCTTAATGGCAGGGTTGCATTTT. Its translation: CASSLMAGLHF. The entire variable domain, with the rest obtained from reference TRBV11-3 and TRBJ2-3, is as follows: EAGVVQSPRYKIIEKKQPVAFWCNPISGHNTLYWYLQNLGQGPELLIRYENEEAVDDSQLPKDRFSAERLKGVDSTLKIQPAELGDSAVYLCASSLMAGLHFGPGTRLTVL.

J is TRBJ2-1 and V is TRBV3-1 (or the pseudogene TRBV3-2), with TRBD2 matching over 9 bases. V was clipped by 0 bases and J by 8 bases; unmatched bases: 8. The germline gives CDR1 LGHDT, CDR2 YNNKEL (reference sequence). The CDR3 has 16 amino acids. CDR3 sequence reads: CASSQEWGREGDEQFF. CDR3 nucleotides: TGTGCCAGCAGCCAAGAATGGGGGCGGGAGGGGGATGAGCAGTTCTTC.